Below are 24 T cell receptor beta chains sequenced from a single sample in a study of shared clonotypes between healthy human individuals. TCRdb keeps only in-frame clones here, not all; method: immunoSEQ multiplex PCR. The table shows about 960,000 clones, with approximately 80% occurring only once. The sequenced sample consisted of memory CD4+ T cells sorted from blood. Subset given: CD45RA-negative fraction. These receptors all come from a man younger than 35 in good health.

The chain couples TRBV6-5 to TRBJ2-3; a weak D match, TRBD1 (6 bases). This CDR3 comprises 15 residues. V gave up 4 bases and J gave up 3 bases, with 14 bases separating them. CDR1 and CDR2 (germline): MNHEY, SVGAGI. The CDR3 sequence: CASSSNTGITDTQYF. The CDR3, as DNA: TGTGCCAGCAGTTCAAATACAGGGATTACAGATACGCAGTATTTT.

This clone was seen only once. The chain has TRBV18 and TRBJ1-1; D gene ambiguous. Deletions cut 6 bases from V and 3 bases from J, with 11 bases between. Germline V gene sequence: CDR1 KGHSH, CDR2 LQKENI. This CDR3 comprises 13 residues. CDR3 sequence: CASSREIHTEAFF. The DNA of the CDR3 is TGTGCCAGCTCTAGGGAGATCCACACTGAAGCTTTCTTT.

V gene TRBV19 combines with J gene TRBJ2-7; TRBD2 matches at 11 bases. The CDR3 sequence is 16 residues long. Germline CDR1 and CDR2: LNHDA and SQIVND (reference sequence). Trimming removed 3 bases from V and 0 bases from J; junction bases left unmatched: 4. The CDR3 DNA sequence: TGTGCCAGTAGTATTAGACTAGCGGGGCCCTCCTACGAGCAGTACTTC. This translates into CASSIRLAGPSYEQYF.

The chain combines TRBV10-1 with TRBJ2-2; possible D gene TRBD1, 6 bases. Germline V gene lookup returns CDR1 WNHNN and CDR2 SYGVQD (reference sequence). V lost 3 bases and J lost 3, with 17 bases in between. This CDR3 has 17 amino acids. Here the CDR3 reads CASSESRTAAHTGELFF. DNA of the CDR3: TGCGCCAGCAGTGAATCGCGGACAGCGGCTCACACCGGGGAGCTGTTTTTT.

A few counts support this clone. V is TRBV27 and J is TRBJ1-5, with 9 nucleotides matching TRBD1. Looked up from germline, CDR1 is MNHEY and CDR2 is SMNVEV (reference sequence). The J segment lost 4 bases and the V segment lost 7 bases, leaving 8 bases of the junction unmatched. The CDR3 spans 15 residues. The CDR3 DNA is TGTGCCAGCATAAAGTCCGGACAGGGGAATCAGCCCCAGCATTTT. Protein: CASIKSGQGNQPQHF.

The CDR3 loop reads CASSEAGNEKLFF. CDR3 in DNA: TGTGCCAGCAGTGAGGCGGGTAATGAAAAACTGTTTTTT. The rearrangement links TRBV6-1 to TRBJ1-4; no clear D. CDR3 size: 13 residues. V lost 3 bases to trimming and J lost 4 bases, with 6 bases between them. Germline V gene lookup returns CDR1 MNHNS and CDR2 SASEGT.

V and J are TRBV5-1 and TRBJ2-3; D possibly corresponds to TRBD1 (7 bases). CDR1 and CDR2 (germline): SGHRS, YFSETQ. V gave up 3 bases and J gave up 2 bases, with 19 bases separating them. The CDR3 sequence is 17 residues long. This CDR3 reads CASSWGDSPVLTDTQYF. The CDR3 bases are TGCGCCAGCAGCTGGGGGGACAGTCCCGTTCTCACAGATACGCAGTATTTT.

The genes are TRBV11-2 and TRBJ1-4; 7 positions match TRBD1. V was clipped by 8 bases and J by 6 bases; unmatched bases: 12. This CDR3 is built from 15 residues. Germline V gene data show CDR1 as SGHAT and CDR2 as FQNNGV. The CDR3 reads CASGSNNRGHEKLFF. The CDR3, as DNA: TGTGCCAGCGGGTCTAATAACAGGGGACATGAAAAACTGTTTTTT.

The CDR3 protein is CASSWAHRDRQETQYF. The CDR3 coding sequence is TGTGCCAGCAGCTGGGCCCACCGGGACAGACAAGAGACCCAGTACTTC. The chain employs TRBV7-3 and TRBJ2-5, with 7 bases aligning to TRBD1. The V gene end was trimmed by 4 bases and the J gene end by 2 bases; junction bases not matched to a gene: 10. This CDR3 is 16 amino acids long. CDR1 and CDR2 from the germline V gene are SGHTA and FQGTGA.

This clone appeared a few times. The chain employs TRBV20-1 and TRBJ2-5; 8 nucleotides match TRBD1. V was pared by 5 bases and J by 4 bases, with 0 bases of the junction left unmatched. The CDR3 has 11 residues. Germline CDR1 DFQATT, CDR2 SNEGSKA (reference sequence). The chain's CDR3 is CSAGTGETQYF. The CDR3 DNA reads TGCAGTGCTGGGACAGGAGAGACCCAGTACTTC.

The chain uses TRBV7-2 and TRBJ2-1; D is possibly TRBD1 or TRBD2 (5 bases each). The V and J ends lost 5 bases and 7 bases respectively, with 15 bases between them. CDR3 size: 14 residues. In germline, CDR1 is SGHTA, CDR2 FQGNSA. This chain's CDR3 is CASSPSPWGNEQFF. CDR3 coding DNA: TGTGCCAGCAGCCCCTCGCCTTGGGGGAATGAGCAGTTCTTC. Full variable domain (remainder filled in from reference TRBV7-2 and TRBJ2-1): GAGVSQSPSNKVTEKGKDVELRCDPISGHTALYWYRQSLGQGLEFLIYFQGNSAPDKSGLPSDRFSAERTGGSVSTLTIQRTQQEDSAVYLCASSPSPWGNEQFFGPGTRLTVL.

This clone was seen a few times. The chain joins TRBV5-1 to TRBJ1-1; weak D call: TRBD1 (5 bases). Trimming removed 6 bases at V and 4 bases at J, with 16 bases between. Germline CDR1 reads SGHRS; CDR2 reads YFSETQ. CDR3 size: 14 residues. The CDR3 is CASTPIVGATEAFF. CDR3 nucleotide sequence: TGCGCCAGCACCCCGATTGTAGGGGCCACTGAAGCTTTCTTT.

The CDR3 DNA sequence: TGTGCCAGCAGTTACTCGACTAGTTCGATAGATACGCAGTATTTT. It yields the protein CASSYSTSSIDTQYF. The rearrangement links TRBV6-6 to TRBJ2-3; TRBD2 might be the D (6 bases). Trimming pared 0 bases from V and 5 bases from J, leaving 12 bases between. This CDR3 spans 15 amino acids. Germline V gives CDR1 MNHNY, CDR2 SVGAGI (reference sequence).

The chain's CDR3 is CASSSIRGGYTDTQYF. The CDR3 DNA reads as TGTGCCAGCAGTAGTATCAGGGGGGGGTACACAGATACGCAGTATTTT. The J gene is TRBJ2-3, the V gene TRBV28, with D possibly being TRBD1 or TRBD2 (7 bases each). This CDR3 spans 16 amino acids. Looked up from germline, CDR1 is MDHEN and CDR2 is SYDVKM. Trimming stripped 5 bases from V and 2 bases from J, with 17 bases between.

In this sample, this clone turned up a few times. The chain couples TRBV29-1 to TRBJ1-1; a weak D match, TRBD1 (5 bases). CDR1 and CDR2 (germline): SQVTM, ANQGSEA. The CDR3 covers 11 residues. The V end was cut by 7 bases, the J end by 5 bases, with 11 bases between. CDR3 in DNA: TGCAGCGCCGAGGGGCAGACTGAAGCTTTCTTT. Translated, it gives CSAEGQTEAFF.

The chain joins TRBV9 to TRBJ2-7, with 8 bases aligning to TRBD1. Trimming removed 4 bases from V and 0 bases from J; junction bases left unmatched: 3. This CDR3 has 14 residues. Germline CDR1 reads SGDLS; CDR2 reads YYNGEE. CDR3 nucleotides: TGTGCCAGCAGCAAGGGACAGGTCTCCTACGAGCAGTACTTC. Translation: CASSKGQVSYEQYF. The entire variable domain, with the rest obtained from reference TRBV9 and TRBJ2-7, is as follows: DSGVTQTPKHLITATGQRVTLRCSPRSGDLSVYWYQQSLDQGLQFLIQYYNGEERAKGNILERFSAQQFPDLHSELNLSSLELGDSALYFCASSKGQVSYEQYFGPGTRLTVT.

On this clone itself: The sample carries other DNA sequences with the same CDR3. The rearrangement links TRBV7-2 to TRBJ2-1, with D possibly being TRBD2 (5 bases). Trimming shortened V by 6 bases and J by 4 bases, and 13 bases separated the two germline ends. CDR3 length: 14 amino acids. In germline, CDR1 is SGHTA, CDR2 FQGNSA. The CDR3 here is CASRAGGSYNEQFF. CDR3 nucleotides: TGTGCCAGCAGGGCGGGTGGATCTTACAATGAGCAGTTCTTC.

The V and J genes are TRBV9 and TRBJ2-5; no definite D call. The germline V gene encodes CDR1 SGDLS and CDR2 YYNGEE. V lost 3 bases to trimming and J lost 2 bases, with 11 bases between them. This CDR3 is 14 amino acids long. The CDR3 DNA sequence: TGTGCCAGCAGCGAGGCAGGAGATCAAGAGACCCAGTACTTC. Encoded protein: CASSEAGDQETQYF.

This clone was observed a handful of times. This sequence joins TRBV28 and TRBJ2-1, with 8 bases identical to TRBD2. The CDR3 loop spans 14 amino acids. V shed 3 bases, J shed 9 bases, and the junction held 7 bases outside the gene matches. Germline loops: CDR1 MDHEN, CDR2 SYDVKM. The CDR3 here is CASSFERGRVEQFF. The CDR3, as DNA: TGTGCCAGCAGTTTTGAGCGGGGGAGGGTTGAGCAGTTCTTC. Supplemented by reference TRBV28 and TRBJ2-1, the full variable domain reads DVKVTQSSRYLVKRTGEKVFLECVQDMDHENMFWYRQDPGLGLRLIYFSYDVKMKEKGDIPEGYSVSREKKERFSLILESASTNQTSMYLCASSFERGRVEQFFGPGTRLTVL.

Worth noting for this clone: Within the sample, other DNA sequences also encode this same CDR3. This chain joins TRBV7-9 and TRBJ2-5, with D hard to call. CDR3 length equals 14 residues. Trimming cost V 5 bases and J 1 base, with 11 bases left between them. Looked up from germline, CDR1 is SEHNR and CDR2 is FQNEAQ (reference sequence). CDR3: CASSLGTAQETQYF. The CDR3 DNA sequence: TGTGCCAGCAGCCTCGGCACAGCCCAAGAGACCCAGTACTTC. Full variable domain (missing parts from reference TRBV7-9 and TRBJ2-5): DTGVSQNPRHKITKRGQNVTFRCDPISEHNRLYWYRQTLGQGPEFLTYFQNEAQLEKSRLLSDRFSAERPKGSFSTLEIQRTEQGDSAMYLCASSLGTAQETQYFGPGTRLLVL.

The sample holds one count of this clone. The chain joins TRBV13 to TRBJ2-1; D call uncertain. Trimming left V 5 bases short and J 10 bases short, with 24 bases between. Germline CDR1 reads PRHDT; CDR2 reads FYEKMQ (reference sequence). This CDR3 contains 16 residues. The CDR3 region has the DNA TGTGCCAGCAGCGGGCGGAAAGGAGTTACACAATCCGAGCAGTTCTTC. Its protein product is CASSGRKGVTQSEQFF.

CDR3 residues: CASSLAGPVNTEAFF. CDR3 bases: TGTGCCAGCAGCTTGGCTGGACCAGTGAACACTGAAGCTTTCTTT. This chain connects TRBV5-4 to TRBJ1-1, with D uncertain. Germline V lookup: CDR1 SGHNT, CDR2 YYREEE (reference sequence). V gave up 0 bases and J gave up 0 bases, with 9 bases separating them. CDR3 length: 15 residues.

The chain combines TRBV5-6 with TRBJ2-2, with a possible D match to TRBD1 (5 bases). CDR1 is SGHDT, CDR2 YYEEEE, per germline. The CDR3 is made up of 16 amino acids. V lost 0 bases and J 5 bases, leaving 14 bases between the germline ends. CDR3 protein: CASSLGGSGKTGELFF. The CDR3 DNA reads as TGTGCCAGCAGCTTGGGTGGTTCAGGGAAAACCGGGGAGCTGTTTTTT. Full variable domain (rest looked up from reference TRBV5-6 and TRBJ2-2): DAGVTQSPTHLIKTRGQQVTLRCSPKSGHDTVSWYQQALGQGPQFIFQYYEEEERQRGNFPDRFSGHQFPNYSSELNVNALLLGDSALYLCASSLGGSGKTGELFFGEGSRLTVL.

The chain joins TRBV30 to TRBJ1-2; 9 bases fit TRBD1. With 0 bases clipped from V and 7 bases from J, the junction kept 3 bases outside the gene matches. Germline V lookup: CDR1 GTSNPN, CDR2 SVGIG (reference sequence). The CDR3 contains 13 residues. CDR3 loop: CAWSVQQGAGYTF. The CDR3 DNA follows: TGTGCCTGGAGTGTCCAACAGGGGGCTGGCTACACCTTC.